This T cell receptor (beta chain) was identified during a study of blood T cell repertoires in COVID-19 (dated by TCRdb to the early 2020s). A note on the overall study: Samples covering the acute and convalescent phases of COVID-19 were provided by collaborators in the United States, Italy and Spain. The prospective study material was composed of cDNA or gDNA derived from T cells, B-cell-depleted T cells, or PBMCs. Subjects who had been exposed to COVID-19, were actively infected with it, or had recovered from it provided the deeply sampled blood TCRbeta repertoires that made up the dataset. A freely available public database, intended as a resource for researchers studying the immune response to SARS-CoV-2, is where the repertoires were released. Samples were obtained from the ongoing ImmuneRACE study (first 160 participants) and from approximately 1,200 subjects provided by 6 global collaborators. Nearly every sample came with metadata listing a de-identified subject ID, COVID-19 status, age in years and sex. Where available, HLA class I and class II types were obtained from metadata supplied by the sample provider rather than from assay-based typing.

Findings and caveats that apply to the study as a whole: Clinical and demographic metadata were provided uncurated, with the amount varying by source and participant.

Concerning this clone itself: Its cognate antigen has yet to be identified. Qualities for individual bases were not recorded, and no much larger clone is one base off.

Between the V and J ends, shortened by 1 base and 2 bases respectively, the junction contains 5 bases. There are 13 amino acids in the CDR3, from cysteine to phenylalanine inclusive. The kept DNA is CDR3 alone, 39 bases in frame from the first base. CDR1 and CDR2 are drawn from the germline V gene: MGHRA, YSYEKL. TCRbeta CDR3 regions were amplified from genomic DNA using the immunoSEQ Assay, a bias-controlled multiplex PCR. The source study handled its data this way. The number of nucleated cells in each sample was estimated by amplification of reference gene primers within the assay. Sequence reads were collapsed and filtered to measure the absolute abundance of every unique TCRbeta CDR3 rearrangement. For each sample, productive Simpson clonality was calculated as the square root of Simpson's diversity index over productive rearrangements. TCRdb took over this immuneACCESS table, retaining in-frame rearrangements with V and J assigned. Such tables are incomplete; in checked studies, under half of the missing clones stem from an unresolved V gene, and the remainder is unexplained. D and trimming were read from the DNA, whereas the V and J calls and clone size are those reported in that table. For this sample there are about 170,000 clones; 88% appear just once. Jointly, the top ten make up roughly 2% of the sample.

Samples from volunteer blood donors who had recovered from COVID-19 were contributed by a second Seattle source. Collaborating institutions collected whole blood in K2EDTA tubes following their own protocols. For TCRbeta analysis, collaborators shipped samples as frozen whole blood, isolated PBMCs, or DNA extracted from either of those sample types. Recombination joined TRBV4-1 with TRBJ1-2; there is no confident call for the D gene. Source material: peripheral blood. The origin of this receptor is a man aged 45-60 years who had recovered from COVID-19. The DNA sequence reads TGCGCCAGCAGCCAAGGCCAGAACTATGGCTACACCTTC. Translated, this gives CASSQGQNYGYTF.